The clone carrying this T cell receptor beta chain appeared a few times. The assay was immunoSEQ multiplex PCR, and TCRdb's table has in-frame clones only and misses some. The data show some 240,000 clones, roughly 88% seen once. CDR3 size: 17 residues. The germline CDR1 and CDR2 sequences are MNHEY and SMNVEV (reference sequence). Trimming cost V 5 bases and J 6 bases; bases outside gene matches: 15. These data belong to a study of blood T cell repertoires in COVID-19. The wider study: COVID-19 samples, acute and convalescent, were from the United States, Italy and Spain.

The sequencing sample was made of peripheral blood. The sequence came from a man aged 45 to 65 with active or convalescent COVID-19. The rearrangement joins TRBV27 to TRBJ2-1; 8 bases fit TRBD2. The CDR3 region is CASSLTPGGGPVNEQFF. The CDR3 DNA is TGTGCCAGCAGTCTAACCCCGGGCGGGGGGCCGGTCAATGAGCAGTTCTTC.